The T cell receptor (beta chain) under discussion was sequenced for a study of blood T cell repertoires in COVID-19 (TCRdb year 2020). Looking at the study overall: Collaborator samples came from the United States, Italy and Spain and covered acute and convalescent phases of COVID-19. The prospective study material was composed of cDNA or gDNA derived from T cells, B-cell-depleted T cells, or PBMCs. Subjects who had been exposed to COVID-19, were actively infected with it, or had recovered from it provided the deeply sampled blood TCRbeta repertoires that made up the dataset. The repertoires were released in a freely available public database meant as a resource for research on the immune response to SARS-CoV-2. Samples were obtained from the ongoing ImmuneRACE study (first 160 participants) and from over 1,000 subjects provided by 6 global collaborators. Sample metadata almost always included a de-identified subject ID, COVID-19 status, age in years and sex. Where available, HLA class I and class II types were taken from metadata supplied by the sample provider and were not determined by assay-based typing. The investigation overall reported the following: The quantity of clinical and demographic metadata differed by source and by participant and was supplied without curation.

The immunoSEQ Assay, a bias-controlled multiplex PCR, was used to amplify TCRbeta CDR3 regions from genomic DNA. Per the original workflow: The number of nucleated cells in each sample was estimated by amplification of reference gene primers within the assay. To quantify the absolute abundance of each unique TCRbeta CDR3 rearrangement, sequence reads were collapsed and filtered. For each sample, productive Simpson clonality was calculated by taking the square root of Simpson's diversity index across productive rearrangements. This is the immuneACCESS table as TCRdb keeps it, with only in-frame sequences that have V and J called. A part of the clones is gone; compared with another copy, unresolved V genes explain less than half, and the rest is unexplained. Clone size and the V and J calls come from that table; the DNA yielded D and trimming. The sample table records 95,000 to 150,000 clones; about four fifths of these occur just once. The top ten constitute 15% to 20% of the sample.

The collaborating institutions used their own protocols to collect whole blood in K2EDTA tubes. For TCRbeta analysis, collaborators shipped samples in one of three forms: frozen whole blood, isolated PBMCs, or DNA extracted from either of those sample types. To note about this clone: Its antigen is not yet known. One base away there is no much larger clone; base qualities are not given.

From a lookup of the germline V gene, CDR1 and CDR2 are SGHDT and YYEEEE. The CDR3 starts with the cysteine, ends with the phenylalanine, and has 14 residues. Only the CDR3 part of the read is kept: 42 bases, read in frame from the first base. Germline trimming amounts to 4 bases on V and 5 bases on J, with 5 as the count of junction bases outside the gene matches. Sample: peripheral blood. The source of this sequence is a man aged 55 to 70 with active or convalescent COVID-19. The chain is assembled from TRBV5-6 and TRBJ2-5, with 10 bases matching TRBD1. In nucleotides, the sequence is TGTGCCAGCAGCAGGGACAGGGGCTGGGAGACCCAGTACTTC. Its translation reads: CASSRDRGWETQYF.